A selection of T cell receptor beta chains follows, all from one sample in a study of T cell responses to AZD1222 COVID-19 vaccine. Libraries were prepared by immunoSEQ multiplex PCR; TCRdb keeps only in-frame clonotypes and omits some of them. The sample records roughly 180,000 clones, roughly nine tenths being singletons. The starting material was peripheral blood, obtained on day 0 of AZD1222 vaccination. These receptors originate from an adult in good health. Both conserved end residues are part of each CDR3. The D gene is left open where the match is weak.

>TRBV7-2|-|TRBJ1-1
CASSRYRNTEAFF
>TRBV20-1|-|TRBJ2-1
CSARDSRPEFF
>TRBV5-1|TRBD2|TRBJ2-7
CASSLTTSVYEQYF
>TRBV6-1|TRBD1|TRBJ1-2
CASSETGGRVYGYTF
>TRBV2|-|TRBJ2-2
CASSEEQGTGELFF
>TRBV7-6|-|TRBJ2-7
CASSSGGLAKAYEQYF
>TRBV9|-|TRBJ2-1
CASSPLRSSYNEQFF
>TRBV6-5|-|TRBJ1-5
CASLMTVHSNQPQHF
>TRBV9|TRBD2|TRBJ2-1
CASSDGLAGVYNEQFF
>TRBV5-8|-|TRBJ2-5
CASSHRDFQETQYF
>TRBV2|TRBD1|TRBJ1-2
CASRLTGGSGGYTF
>TRBV2|-|TRBJ1-5
CASSEDFGRLNQPQHF
>TRBV12-3/TRBV12-4|-|TRBJ1-2
CASSFTGNYGYTF
>TRBV19|TRBD1|TRBJ2-7
CASSRQGADEQYF
>TRBV15|-|TRBJ1-3
CATSRMEGRSSGNTIYF
>TRBV29-1|-|TRBJ1-4
CSVEMVGTNEKLFF
>TRBV2|-|TRBJ1-5
CASTTLSSVQPQHF
>TRBV19|-|TRBJ1-1
CASTQWGAGAEAFF
>TRBV5-1|TRBD2|TRBJ2-1
CASSFQASGRGEQFF
>TRBV27|-|TRBJ2-1
CASSLTVARKNEQFF
>TRBV5-1|TRBD1|TRBJ2-7
CASSLGQGSYEQYF
>TRBV5-1|-|TRBJ2-7
CASSSNTYEQYF
>TRBV3-1/TRBV3-2|-|TRBJ1-2
CASSQEGHGNYGYTF
>TRBV2|TRBD1|TRBJ1-5
CASKLGQGRAQPQHF
>TRBV3-1/TRBV3-2|-|TRBJ2-7
CASSQNLPSYEQYF
>TRBV11-2|-|TRBJ1-2
CASSLGVGGYTF
>TRBV5-1|-|TRBJ2-1
CASSLGQEYNEQFF
>TRBV28|-|TRBJ1-5
CASRLLTGTQQPQHF
>TRBV23-1|-|TRBJ1-1
CASKEGTSMNTEAFF
>TRBV6-2/TRBV6-3|TRBD2|TRBJ2-3
CASSIPPAGGPTDTQYF
>TRBV7-8|-|TRBJ1-2
CASSLGLRSNYGYTF
>TRBV15|-|TRBJ2-7
CATSRDRGDYEQYF
>TRBV7-8|-|TRBJ2-4
CASSLDGRAKNIQYF
>TRBV21-1|-|TRBJ2-7
CASSNRGSSGSYEQYF
>TRBV3-1/TRBV3-2|-|TRBJ1-1
CASSPRGTGNTEAFF
>TRBV15|TRBD1|TRBJ1-6
CATSDRGDRGSPLHF
>TRBV5-1|-|TRBJ1-3
CASSFDGARSGNTIYF
>TRBV5-8|TRBD1|TRBJ2-7
CASSFGPGTASYEQYF
>TRBV7-9|TRBD2|TRBJ2-7
CASSLDGRVEQYF
>TRBV28|TRBD1|TRBJ2-1
CASSGQPYNEQFF
>TRBV5-5|TRBD2|TRBJ2-3
CASSFLLAGSTDTQYF
>TRBV4-1|-|TRBJ2-1
CASSQVRGGYNEQFF
>TRBV27|-|TRBJ2-1
CASSLSGGRYNEQFF
>TRBV2|-|TRBJ2-7
CASSVVSYEQYF
>TRBV30|-|TRBJ1-1
CAWSDPRGTRYTEAFF
>TRBV2|-|TRBJ2-3
CASRATDTQYF
>TRBV20-1|-|TRBJ1-1
CSARGAFF
>TRBV6-5|-|TRBJ2-7
CASSYSKRASSYEQYF
>TRBV27|-|TRBJ1-1
CASSTGLMNTEAFF
>TRBV10-3|TRBD1|TRBJ2-3
CAISGFLGTASTDTQYF
>TRBV10-3|TRBD1|TRBJ1-2
CAINKLTGQGRNYGYTF
>TRBV18|-|TRBJ1-2
CASSPRQTTNYGYTF
>TRBV12-3/TRBV12-4|TRBD1|TRBJ1-1
CASRRQGFTEAFF
>TRBV5-6|TRBD1|TRBJ1-1
CASSPRQGHTEAFF
>TRBV30|-|TRBJ2-1
CAWSGYNEQFF
>TRBV5-4|-|TRBJ2-3
CASSLKVASPTDTQYF
>TRBV18|-|TRBJ2-7
CASSPRDGSSYEQYF
>TRBV2|-|TRBJ1-1
CASIDSPNTEAFF